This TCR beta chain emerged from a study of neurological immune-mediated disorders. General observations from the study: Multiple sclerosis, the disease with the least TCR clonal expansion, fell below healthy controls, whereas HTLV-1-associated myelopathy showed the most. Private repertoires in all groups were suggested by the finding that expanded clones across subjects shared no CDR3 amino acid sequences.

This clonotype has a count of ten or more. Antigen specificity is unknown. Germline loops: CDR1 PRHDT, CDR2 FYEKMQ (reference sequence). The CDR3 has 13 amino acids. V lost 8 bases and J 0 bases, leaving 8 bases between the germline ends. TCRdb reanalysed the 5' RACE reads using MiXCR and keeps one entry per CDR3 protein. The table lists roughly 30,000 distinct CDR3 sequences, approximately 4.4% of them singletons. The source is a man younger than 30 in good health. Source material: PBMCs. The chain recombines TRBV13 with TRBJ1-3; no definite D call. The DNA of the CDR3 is TGTGCCAGCCGCCGGGCCTCTGGAAACACCATATATTTT. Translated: CASRRASGNTIYF.